The sequence of this T cell receptor beta chain was determined in a study of cytomegalovirus exposure and HLA in healthy donors. Study details: In an earlier analysis, around 100 million unique TCR beta sequences were found from 150 million to 200 million T cells.

This clone came up a few times. Antigen: not known. The CDR3 is 17 residues long. The junction had 17 bases not matched to a gene; V was cut back by 5 bases and J by 5 bases. From germline, CDR1 is SGHRS and CDR2 YFSETQ. 60 Vbeta and 13 Jbeta primers were used in PCR. TCRdb's table, derived via immunoSEQ multiplex PCR, lists solely in-frame clones and lacks some. The table lists roughly 150,000 clones, 9.7% of them singletons. Regarding the study as a whole: The presence/absence work took it that sequencing depth was about the same across donors. Across donors, most TCRs were seen rarely, yet some public ones were widespread.

The chain employs TRBV5-1 and TRBJ2-5; TRBD2 matches at 8 bases. Sequenced input: PBMCs. The receptor was derived from a man aged 50 or older in good health and CMV-seronegative. For the CDR3, the DNA is TGCGCCAGCAGAGACATTTTGATCGGGAGGGCCAGGGAGACCCAGTACTTC. This translates into CASRDILIGRARETQYF. The complete variable domain, with remaining parts taken from reference TRBV5-1 and TRBJ2-5, reads KAGVTQTPRYLIKTRGQQVTLSCSPISGHRSVSWYQQTPGQGLQFLFEYFSETQRNKGNFPGRFSGRQFSNSRSEMNVSTLELGDSALYLCASRDILIGRARETQYFGPGTRLLVL.